The entry below describes one T cell receptor beta chain. The study ran its PCR with 60 Vbeta and 13 Jbeta primers. Libraries were prepared by immunoSEQ multiplex PCR; TCRdb keeps only in-frame clonotypes and omits some of them. The data contain about 140,000 clones, 70% to 80% of them singletons. The data originate from a study of cytomegalovirus exposure and HLA in healthy donors. The receptor comes from a woman aged 50 to 60 in good health and CMV-seronegative. The material sequenced was PBMCs.

CDR3 bases: TGTGCCATCAGAGACAGTTACAATGAGCAGTTCTTC. Amino acid sequence: CAIRDSYNEQFF. This rearrangement joins TRBV10-3 to TRBJ2-1, with D tentatively TRBD1 (5 bases). The germline V gene has CDR1 ENHRY and CDR2 SYGVKD. CDR3 length: 12 amino acids. V was shortened by 6 bases and J by 4 bases, with 7 bases between the two germline ends.